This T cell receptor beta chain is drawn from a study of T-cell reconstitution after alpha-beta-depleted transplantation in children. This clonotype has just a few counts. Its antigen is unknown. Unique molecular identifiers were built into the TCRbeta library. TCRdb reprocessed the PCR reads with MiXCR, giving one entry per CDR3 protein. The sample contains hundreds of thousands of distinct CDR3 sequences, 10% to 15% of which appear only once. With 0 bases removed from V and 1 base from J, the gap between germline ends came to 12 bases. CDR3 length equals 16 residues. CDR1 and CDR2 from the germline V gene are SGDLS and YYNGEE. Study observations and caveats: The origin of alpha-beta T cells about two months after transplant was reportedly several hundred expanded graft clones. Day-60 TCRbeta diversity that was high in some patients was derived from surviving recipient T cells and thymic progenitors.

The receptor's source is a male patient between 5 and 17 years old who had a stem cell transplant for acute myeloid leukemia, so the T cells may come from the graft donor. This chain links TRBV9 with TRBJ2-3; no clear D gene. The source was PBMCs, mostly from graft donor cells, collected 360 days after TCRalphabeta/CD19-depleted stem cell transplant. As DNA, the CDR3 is TGTGCCAGCAGCGTAGGGTGGGAACTACGCACAGATACGCAGTATTTT. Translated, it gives CASSVGWELRTDTQYF. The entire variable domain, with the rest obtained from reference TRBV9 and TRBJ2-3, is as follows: DSGVTQTPKHLITATGQRVTLRCSPRSGDLSVYWYQQSLDQGLQFLIQYYNGEERAKGNILERFSAQQFPDLHSELNLSSLELGDSALYFCASSVGWELRTDTQYFGPGTRLTVL.